One sample yielded the 5 T cell receptor beta chains listed below, sequenced in a study of cytotoxic CD8 clonotypes in ibrutinib-treated CLL. Some clones are missing from TCRdb's copy, which holds only in-frame ones; the method was immunoSEQ multiplex PCR. Of 270,000 or so clones detected, more than 70% appear once; the ten largest clones hold about 5%. This specimen consisted of PBMCs, obtained at disease progression, from a patient treated with ibrutinib. The receptors come from a human donor with chronic lymphocytic leukemia.

V gene TRBV27 combines with J gene TRBJ2-3; 8 nucleotides align to TRBD1. The V gene end was trimmed by 8 bases and the J gene end by 0 bases; junction bases not matched to a gene: 13. Germline CDR1 reads MNHEY; CDR2 reads SMNVEV (reference sequence). The CDR3 loop spans 17 amino acids. The CDR3, as DNA: TGTGCCAGCCGGACAGGGAGCCCCCTTACTAGCACAGATACGCAGTATTTT. This codes for CASRTGSPLTSTDTQYF.

This clone was seen a single time. V usage is TRBV5-1 and J usage is TRBJ2-7; 10 bases are a match to TRBD2. V dropped 3 bases and J dropped 4; count of bases not matched to a gene: 7. This CDR3 contains 15 residues. Germline V gene lookup returns CDR1 SGHRS and CDR2 YFSETQ. CDR3 residues: CASSSGTSVGYEQYF. Written as DNA, the CDR3 is TGCGCCAGCAGCTCGGGGACTAGCGTGGGGTACGAGCAGTACTTC.

The J gene is TRBJ2-5, the V gene TRBV27; 7 positions agree with TRBD1. Per the germline V gene, CDR1 is MNHEY and CDR2 is SMNVEV (reference sequence). The CDR3 length is 15 residues. J gave up 2 bases and V 2 bases, and 5 bases lay outside the gene matches. The CDR3 region is CASSLPRDRQETQYF. CDR3 nucleotide sequence: TGTGCCAGCAGTTTACCCCGGGACAGACAAGAGACCCAGTACTTC.

V usage is TRBV20-1 and J usage is TRBJ1-2; D is unclear. The V end was cut by 6 bases, the J end by 8 bases, with 13 bases between. Per germline, CDR1 DFQATT and CDR2 SNEGSKA (reference sequence). This CDR3 region has 11 residues. CDR3 sequence: CSARPQSGYTF. The CDR3 bases are TGCAGTGCACGCCCCCAGTCGGGCTACACCTTC.

The gene calls are TRBV5-1 and TRBJ1-2; no clear D gene. Germline values: CDR1 SGHRS, CDR2 YFSETQ. The ends were cut back, 4 bases at V and 6 bases at J, with 10 bases in the middle. CDR3 length equals 12 residues. CDR3 in DNA: TGCGCCAGCAGCCCGTCTGGGAATGGCTACACCTTC. Translating gives CASSPSGNGYTF.